These 28 T cell receptor beta chains originate from one sample sequenced in a study of blood T cell repertoires in COVID-19. The repertoire was sequenced with immunoSEQ multiplex PCR; TCRdb's copy has only in-frame clones and lacks some. There are about 180,000 clones in the sample; roughly 77% occur only once, and approximately 12% lies in the top ten. Sequencing was performed on peripheral blood. These receptors were obtained from a woman at least 80 years old with COVID-19, enrolled during active disease.

The CDR3 spells CASTEGGTGELFF. The CDR3 region has the DNA TGTGCCAGCACCGAGGGGGGGACCGGGGAGCTGTTTTTT. V gene TRBV6-6 combines with J gene TRBJ2-2; D possibly corresponds to TRBD2 (7 bases). Looked up from germline, CDR1 is MNHNY and CDR2 is SVGAGI (reference sequence). The CDR3 covers 13 residues. V was clipped by 7 bases and J by 5 bases, with 11 bases between them.

The rearrangement uses TRBV6-5 and TRBJ1-1; 9 nucleotides agree with TRBD1. This CDR3 is built from 14 residues. J gave up 4 bases and V 6 bases, and 6 bases lay outside the gene matches. Germline V gene sequence: CDR1 MNHEY, CDR2 SVGAGI. Written as DNA, the CDR3 is TGTGCCAGCAGCTCCGGGACAGGGAGCACTGAAGCTTTCTTT. This translates into CASSSGTGSTEAFF.

The rearrangement links TRBV6-5 to TRBJ1-4, with TRBD1 matching 8 bases. Germline lookup yields CDR1 MNHEY and CDR2 SVGAGI. This CDR3 is 11 amino acids long. Losses at the gene ends were 6 bases for V and 10 bases for J; bases not matched to a gene: 1. The chain's CDR3 is CASRGTGKLFF. As DNA, the CDR3 is TGTGCCAGCAGAGGGACAGGAAAACTGTTTTTT.

The chain employs TRBV14 and TRBJ2-3, with D tentatively TRBD1 (5 bases). In germline, CDR1 is SGHDN, CDR2 FVKESK. This CDR3 is 13 amino acids long. Trimming cost V 4 bases and J 12 bases, with 17 bases left between them. CDR3 sequence: CASSRSVQGSQYF. The CDR3 DNA reads as TGTGCCAGCAGCCGATCAGTCCAGGGATCTCAGTATTTT.

The chain recombines TRBV18 with TRBJ2-1; 7 nucleotides align to TRBD2. After removal of 3 bases from V and 8 bases from J, the junction contained 10 bases not matched to a gene. The CDR3 loop spans 15 amino acids. Germline V gene data show CDR1 as KGHSH and CDR2 as LQKENI. The CDR3 DNA is TGTGCCAGCTCACCGACTAGCTTCCCAAGGGATGAGCAGTTCTTC. Encoded protein: CASSPTSFPRDEQFF.

The chain recombines TRBV3-1 (or the pseudogene TRBV3-2) with TRBJ1-5; D unclear. The ends were cut back, 0 bases at V and 1 base at J, with 13 bases in the middle. This CDR3 spans 17 amino acids. Germline lookup yields CDR1 LGHDT and CDR2 YNNKEL (reference sequence). The CDR3 spells CASSQDYGSESNQPQHF. The DNA of the CDR3 is TGTGCCAGCAGCCAAGATTACGGGAGCGAGAGCAATCAGCCCCAGCATTTT.

Remarks on this clone: The same CDR3 is also encoded by other DNA sequences in this sample. The chain recombines TRBV7-9 with TRBJ1-3; no clear D gene. Deletions cut 1 base from V and 0 bases from J, with 7 bases between. The CDR3 spans 15 residues. Germline V gene lookup returns CDR1 SEHNR and CDR2 FQNEAQ (reference sequence). CDR3 sequence reads: CASSLGGDSGNTIYF. CDR3 coding DNA: TGTGCCAGCAGCTTAGGAGGAGACTCTGGAAACACCATATATTTT.

The chain is built from TRBV5-6 and TRBJ2-1; 7 nucleotides line up with TRBD1. This CDR3 has 15 residues. CDR1 and CDR2 from the germline V gene are SGHDT and YYEEEE. After removal of 0 bases from V and 6 bases from J, the junction contained 6 bases not matched to a gene. The CDR3 here is CASSLGRQGSNEQFF. Written as DNA, the CDR3 is TGTGCCAGCAGCTTGGGTCGACAGGGTTCCAATGAGCAGTTCTTC.

This sequence joins TRBV6-4 and TRBJ1-5, with TRBD1 matching 7 bases. Germline V CDR1 and CDR2: MRHNA, SNTAGT. After removal of 1 base from V and 3 bases from J, the junction contained 12 bases not matched to a gene. The CDR3 has 18 residues. In nucleotides, the CDR3 is TGTGCCAGCAGTGACTGTCTAAAAGTGGGACAGAACAATCAGCCCCAGCATTTT. Its protein is CASSDCLKVGQNNQPQHF.

This clone turned up a few times. This rearrangement joins TRBV7-9 to TRBJ2-7; TRBD1 matches at 7 bases. Germline assignment: CDR1 SEHNR and CDR2 FQNEAQ (reference sequence). Trimming cost V 2 bases and J 2 bases; bases outside gene matches: 3. The CDR3 has 14 amino acids. Here the CDR3 reads CASSLTTGPYEQYF. Here the CDR3 DNA reads TGTGCCAGCAGCTTAACGACAGGGCCCTACGAGCAGTACTTC.

This clone appeared once. The chain uses TRBV7-9 and TRBJ1-3, with D perhaps TRBD1 (5 bases). CDR1 and CDR2 from the germline V gene are SEHNR and FQNEAQ (reference sequence). This CDR3 has 16 residues. V was cut by 2 bases and J by 0 bases, with 11 bases left in between. CDR3 in DNA: TGTGCCAGCAGCTTAAGACAGACGAACTCTGGAAACACCATATATTTT. This codes for CASSLRQTNSGNTIYF.

The V gene is TRBV24-1, the J gene TRBJ1-2, with 7 bases lining up with TRBD1. CDR1 KGHDR and CDR2 SFDVKD come from the germline V gene. The CDR3 has 16 amino acids. V trimming: 4 bases; J trimming: 4 bases; junction bases outside the gene matches: 11. The CDR3 DNA reads as TGTGCCACCAGTGACCTTTCGCGACAGGGAGGCTATGGCTACACCTTC. Its translation: CATSDLSRQGGYGYTF.

The chain combines TRBV4-2 with TRBJ1-4; TRBD1 might be the D (5 bases). Trimming took off 1 base at V and 5 bases at J, with 8 bases between the two ends. The CDR3 contains 14 residues. Germline V CDR1 and CDR2: LGHNA, YNFKEQ. CDR3 sequence: CASSQGRQNEKLFF. DNA of the CDR3: TGTGCCAGCAGCCAAGGGCGACAGAATGAAAAACTGTTTTTT.

This chain connects TRBV29-1 to TRBJ2-3, with 8 bases matching TRBD1. This CDR3 has 12 amino acids. Germline V gene sequence: CDR1 SQVTM, CDR2 ANQGSEA. V gave up 5 bases and J gave up 5 bases; unmatched junction bases: 3. DNA for the CDR3: TGCAGCGTTCAGGGGGCTGTAGATACGCAGTATTTT. Translation: CSVQGAVDTQYF.

V is TRBV19 and J is TRBJ2-1; D unclear. Trimming cost V 2 bases and J 6 bases, with 8 bases left between them. Germline V gene lookup returns CDR1 LNHDA and CDR2 SQIVND (reference sequence). CDR3 size: 13 residues. The CDR3 here is CASSIRHGNEQFF. The CDR3 DNA follows: TGTGCCAGTAGTATAAGACATGGCAATGAGCAGTTCTTC.

This CDR3 is CASSPLSGGSYEQYF. Written as DNA, the CDR3 is TGCGCCAGCAGCCCACTTTCGGGAGGGTCCTACGAGCAGTACTTC. This chain connects TRBV5-1 to TRBJ2-7; 8 bases fit TRBD2. CDR1 is SGHRS and CDR2 is YFSETQ in the germline V gene. This CDR3 is 15 amino acids long. After removal of 4 bases from V and 1 base from J, the junction contained 7 bases not matched to a gene.

The chain uses TRBV10-3 and TRBJ1-4, with a possible D match to TRBD1 (6 bases). The CDR3 spans 12 residues. Looked up from germline, CDR1 is ENHRY and CDR2 is SYGVKD. Between the trimmed V and J ends, which lost 0 bases and 10 bases, there was a span of 6 bases. CDR3 sequence (DNA): TGTGCCATCAGTGAGTCGACAGGAAAACTGTTTTTT. Translating it yields CAISESTGKLFF.

J is TRBJ1-1 and V is TRBV6-5, with D maybe TRBD1 (5 bases). Germline CDR1 reads MNHEY; CDR2 reads SVGAGI. The V and J ends lost 4 bases and 3 bases respectively, with 15 bases between them. The CDR3 consists of 15 residues. The CDR3 nucleotides read TGTGCCAGCAGTTCCCCGGGCCCCAGGGACACTGAAGCTTTCTTT. Protein: CASSSPGPRDTEAFF.

On this clone: Other nucleotide sequences from this sample produce the same CDR3. This chain connects TRBV3-1 (or the pseudogene TRBV3-2) to TRBJ2-7; 9 bases fit TRBD2. The CDR3 is 14 amino acids. V was pared by 3 bases and J by 2 bases, with 2 bases of the junction left unmatched. Germline V CDR1 and CDR2: LGHDT, YNNKEL (reference sequence). The chain's CDR3 is CASSQTSGAYEQYF. In DNA form, the CDR3 reads TGTGCCAGCAGCCAGACTAGCGGCGCCTACGAGCAGTACTTC.

To note about this clone: Other DNA sequences within the sample encode an identical CDR3. The chain carries TRBV19 and TRBJ2-7, with D possibly being TRBD1 (5 bases). CDR3 length equals 13 residues. Trimming removed 3 bases from V and 3 bases from J, with 9 bases in between. CDR1 and CDR2 (germline): LNHDA, SQIVND (reference sequence). DNA of the CDR3: TGTGCCAGTAGTATCCAGGGCCGCTACGAGCAGTACTTC. Its translation is CASSIQGRYEQYF.

V and J are TRBV5-6 and TRBJ2-7; 7 nucleotides agree with TRBD2. This CDR3 contains 16 residues. The V gene end was trimmed by 2 bases and the J gene end by 3 bases; junction bases not matched to a gene: 11. CDR1 and CDR2 from the germline V gene are SGHDT and YYEEEE. The CDR3 sequence is CASSFKGRAVVYEQYF. The CDR3 DNA reads TGTGCCAGCAGCTTTAAAGGGAGGGCAGTAGTCTACGAGCAGTACTTC.

This rearrangement joins TRBV20-1 to TRBJ1-1; D unclear. The ends were cut back, 1 base at V and 6 bases at J, with 6 bases in the middle. The CDR3 sequence is 11 residues long. Looked up from germline, CDR1 is DFQATT and CDR2 is SNEGSKA (reference sequence). The CDR3 DNA sequence: TGCAGTGCTAGAGCAGGCGCTGAAGCTTTCTTT. This gives the protein CSARAGAEAFF.

The gene calls are TRBV6-6 and TRBJ1-5; 11 bases align to TRBD1. CDR1 and CDR2 from the germline V gene are MNHNY and SVGAGI (reference sequence). The CDR3 consists of 14 residues. V was clipped by 7 bases and J by 6 bases; unmatched bases: 5. CDR3 nucleotide sequence: TGTGCCAGCACACCGGGACAGGGGGTTCAGCCCCAGCATTTT. Residues: CASTPGQGVQPQHF.

This clone came up once. This chain uses TRBV6-6 with TRBJ2-7, with 7 bases matching TRBD2. CDR3 length: 16 amino acids. J lost 1 base, V lost 0 bases, and 6 bases had no gene match. Germline CDR1 is MNHNY and CDR2 is SVGAGI (reference sequence). For the CDR3, the DNA is TGTGCCAGCAGTTACTCGACTGCGGGAGCGTCCTACGAGCAGTACTTC. Protein: CASSYSTAGASYEQYF.

This clone was detected only once. The V and J genes are TRBV7-9 and TRBJ2-7, with TRBD2 identical over 9 bases. This CDR3 spans 15 amino acids. Per germline, CDR1 SEHNR and CDR2 FQNEAQ (reference sequence). Trimming removed 3 bases from V and 9 bases from J; junction bases left unmatched: 12. For the CDR3, the DNA is TGTGCCAGCAGCTTGGCGCTAGCGGGACCCCTGCGGCAGTACTTC. Residues: CASSLALAGPLRQYF.

V gene TRBV6-5 combines with J gene TRBJ2-2, with D possibly being TRBD1 (5 bases). The CDR3 has 13 residues. With 8 bases removed from V and 5 bases from J, the gap between germline ends came to 12 bases. The V gene's germline CDR1 is MNHEY and CDR2 SVGAGI. This CDR3 reads CASSSPGTGELFF. The CDR3 DNA is TGTGCCAGCTCCTCCCCAGGGACCGGGGAGCTGTTTTTT.

V and J are TRBV14 and TRBJ2-1, with 8 bases matching TRBD2. After removal of 5 bases from V and 3 bases from J, the junction contained 3 bases not matched to a gene. This CDR3 is 14 amino acids long. Germline lookup yields CDR1 SGHDN and CDR2 FVKESK. The CDR3 bases are TGTGCCAGCAGCGTAGCGGGGAACTACAATGAGCAGTTCTTC. Its protein is CASSVAGNYNEQFF.

The chain combines TRBV7-5 with TRBJ1-3; the D call in the table, TRBD1, was not verified against the DNA. TRBV7-5 is a pseudogene locus. The CDR3 is 15 residues long. The CDR3 sequence: CARSRQVSPGNTIYF. The CDR3 coding sequence is TGTGCCAGAAGCCGTCAGGTATCCCCTGGAAACACCATATATTTT.